This entry lists 3 T cell receptor beta chains sequenced from one sample in a study of T cell changes during pregnancy in multiple sclerosis. The protocol was immunoSEQ multiplex PCR, while the TCRdb copy is restricted to in-frame clones and leaves out a portion. The sample lists about 80,000 clones, about 91% occurring once. The starting material was peripheral blood, obtained before pregnancy. These receptors were obtained from a female donor with multiple sclerosis, enrolled in a pregnancy study.

The V and J genes are TRBV6-5 and TRBJ2-3; TRBD1 agrees at 8 bases. J was trimmed by 1 base and V by 6 bases; bases with no gene match: 6. There are 15 residues in the CDR3. The germline CDR1 and CDR2 sequences are MNHEY and SVGAGI. The chain's CDR3 is CASRQRQGRTDTQYF. Here the CDR3 DNA reads TGTGCCAGCAGGCAAAGACAGGGGCGCACAGATACGCAGTATTTT.

The V and J genes are TRBV6-1 and TRBJ1-1, with a tentative D call TRBD1 (6 bases). This CDR3 comprises 14 residues. Per germline, CDR1 MNHNS and CDR2 SASEGT. With 7 bases removed from V and 5 bases from J, the gap between germline ends came to 17 bases. The CDR3 protein is CASNPIGGRTEAFF. The CDR3 nucleotides read TGTGCCAGCAATCCCATAGGGGGTCGAACTGAAGCTTTCTTT.

The chain is built from TRBV5-4 and TRBJ1-3, with 8 bases identical to TRBD1. The trim removed 4 bases at V and 4 bases at J, leaving 7 bases unmatched. Germline lookup yields CDR1 SGHNT and CDR2 YYREEE (reference sequence). This CDR3 spans 15 amino acids. CDR3 amino acids: CASSTTGGSGNTIYF. In nucleotides, the CDR3 is TGTGCCAGCAGCACCACAGGGGGTTCGGGAAACACCATATATTTT. The full variable domain, with the rest looked up from reference TRBV5-4 and TRBJ1-3, is ETGVTQSPTHLIKTRGQQVTLRCSSQSGHNTVSWYQQALGQGPQFIFQYYREEENGRGNFPPRFSGLQFPNYSSELNVNALELDDSALYLCASSTTGGSGNTIYFGEGSWLTVV.